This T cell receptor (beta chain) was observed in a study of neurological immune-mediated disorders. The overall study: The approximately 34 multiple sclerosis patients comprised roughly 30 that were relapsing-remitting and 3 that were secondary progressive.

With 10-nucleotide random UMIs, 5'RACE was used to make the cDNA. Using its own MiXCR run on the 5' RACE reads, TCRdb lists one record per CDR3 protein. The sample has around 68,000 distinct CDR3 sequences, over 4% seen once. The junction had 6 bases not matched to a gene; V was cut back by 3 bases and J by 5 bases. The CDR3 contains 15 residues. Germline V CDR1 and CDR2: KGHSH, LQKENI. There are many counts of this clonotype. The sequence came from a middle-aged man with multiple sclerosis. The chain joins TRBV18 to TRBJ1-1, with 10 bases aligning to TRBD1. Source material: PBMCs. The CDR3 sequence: CASSPPGTGETEAFF. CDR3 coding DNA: TGTGCCAGCTCACCGCCCGGGACAGGGGAGACTGAAGCTTTCTTT. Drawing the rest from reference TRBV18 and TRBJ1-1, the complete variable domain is NAGVMQNPRHLVRRRGQEARLRCSPMKGHSHVYWYRQLPEEGLKFMVYLQKENIIDESGMPKERFSAEFPKEGPSILRIQQVVRGDSAAYFCASSPPGTGETEAFFGQGTRLTVV.